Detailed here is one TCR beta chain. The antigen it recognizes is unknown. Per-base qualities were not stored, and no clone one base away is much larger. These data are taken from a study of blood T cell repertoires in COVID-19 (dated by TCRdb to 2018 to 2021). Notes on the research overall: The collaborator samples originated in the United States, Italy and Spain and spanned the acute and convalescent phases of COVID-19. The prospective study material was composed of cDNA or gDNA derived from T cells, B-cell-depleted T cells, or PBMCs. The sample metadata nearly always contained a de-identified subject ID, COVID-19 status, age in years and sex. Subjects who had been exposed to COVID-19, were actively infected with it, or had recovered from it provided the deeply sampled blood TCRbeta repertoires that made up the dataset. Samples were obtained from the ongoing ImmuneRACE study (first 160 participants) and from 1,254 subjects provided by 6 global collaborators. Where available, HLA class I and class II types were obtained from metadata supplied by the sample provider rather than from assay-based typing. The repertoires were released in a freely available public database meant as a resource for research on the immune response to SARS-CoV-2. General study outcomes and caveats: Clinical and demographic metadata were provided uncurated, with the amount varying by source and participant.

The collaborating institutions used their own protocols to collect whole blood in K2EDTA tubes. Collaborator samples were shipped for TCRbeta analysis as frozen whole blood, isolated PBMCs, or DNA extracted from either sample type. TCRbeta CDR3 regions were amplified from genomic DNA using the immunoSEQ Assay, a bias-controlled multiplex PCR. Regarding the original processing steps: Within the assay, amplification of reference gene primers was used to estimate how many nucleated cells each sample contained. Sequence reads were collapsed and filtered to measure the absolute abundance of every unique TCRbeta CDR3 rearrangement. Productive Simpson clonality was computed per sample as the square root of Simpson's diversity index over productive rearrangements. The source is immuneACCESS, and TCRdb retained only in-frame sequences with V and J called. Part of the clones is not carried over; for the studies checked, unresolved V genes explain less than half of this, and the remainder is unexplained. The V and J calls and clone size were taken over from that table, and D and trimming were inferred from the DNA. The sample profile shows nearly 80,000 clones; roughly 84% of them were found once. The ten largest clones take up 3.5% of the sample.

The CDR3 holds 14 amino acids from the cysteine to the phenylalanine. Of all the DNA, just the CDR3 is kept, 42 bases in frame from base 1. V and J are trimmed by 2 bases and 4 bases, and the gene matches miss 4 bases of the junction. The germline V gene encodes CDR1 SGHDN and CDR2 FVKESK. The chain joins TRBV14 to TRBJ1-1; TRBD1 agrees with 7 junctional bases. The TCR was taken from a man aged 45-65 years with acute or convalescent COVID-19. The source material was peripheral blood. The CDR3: CASSQLTGVTEAFF. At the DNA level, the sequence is TGTGCCAGCAGCCAACTTACAGGGGTCACTGAAGCTTTCTTT.